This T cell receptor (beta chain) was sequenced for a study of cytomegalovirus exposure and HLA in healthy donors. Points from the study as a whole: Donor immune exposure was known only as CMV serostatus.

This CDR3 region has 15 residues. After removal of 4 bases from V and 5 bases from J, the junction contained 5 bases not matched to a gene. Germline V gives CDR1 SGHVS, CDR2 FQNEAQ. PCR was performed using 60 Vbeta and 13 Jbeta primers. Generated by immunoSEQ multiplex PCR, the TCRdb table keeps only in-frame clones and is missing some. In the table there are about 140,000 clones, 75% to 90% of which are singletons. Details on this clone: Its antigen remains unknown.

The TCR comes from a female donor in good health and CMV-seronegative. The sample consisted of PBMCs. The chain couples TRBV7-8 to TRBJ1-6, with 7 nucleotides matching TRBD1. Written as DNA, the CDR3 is TGTGCCAGCAGCTCCCTTACAGGGGATAATTCACCCCTCCACTTT. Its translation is CASSSLTGDNSPLHF.